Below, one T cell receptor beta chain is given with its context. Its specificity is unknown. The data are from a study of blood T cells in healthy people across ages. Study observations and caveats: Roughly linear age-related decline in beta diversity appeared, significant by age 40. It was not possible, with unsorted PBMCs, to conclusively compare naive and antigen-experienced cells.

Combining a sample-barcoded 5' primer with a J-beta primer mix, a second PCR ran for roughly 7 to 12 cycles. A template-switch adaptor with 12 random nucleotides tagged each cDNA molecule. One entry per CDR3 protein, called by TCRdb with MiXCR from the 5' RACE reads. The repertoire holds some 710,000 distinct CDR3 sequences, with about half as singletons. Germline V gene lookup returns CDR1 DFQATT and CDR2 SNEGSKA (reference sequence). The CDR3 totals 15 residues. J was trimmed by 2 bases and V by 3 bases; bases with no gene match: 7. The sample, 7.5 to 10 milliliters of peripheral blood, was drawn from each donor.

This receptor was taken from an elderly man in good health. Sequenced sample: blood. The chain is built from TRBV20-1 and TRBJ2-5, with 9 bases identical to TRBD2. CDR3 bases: TGCAGTGCTAGGAGACCGGGACTAGCTCAAGAGACCCAGTACTTC. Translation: CSARRPGLAQETQYF.